A single TCR beta chain is shown here with its context. No antigen is known for it. MiXCR, run by TCRdb on the 5' RACE reads, gives a single entry per CDR3 protein. The sample lists about 20,000 distinct CDR3 sequences; 15% to 20% were seen once. These data belong to a study of spatial heterogeneity in lung cancer. General study points: The estimated TCR-seq coverage of tumor T cells amounted to approximately 7% when looking at alpha chains and approximately 14% when looking at beta chains. Tumoral mutation counts were tracked by counts of expanded intratumoral alpha and beta TCRs.

Germline CDR1 reads SGHTA; CDR2 reads FQGNSA. V was clipped by 8 bases and J by 7 bases, with 21 bases between them. The CDR3 is made up of 14 amino acids. The time point here: sample taken at primary tumor resection. This TCR derives from a female donor with early-stage non-small cell lung cancer. The specimen was lung tumor tissue, collected at surgery. J is TRBJ2-7 and V is TRBV7-2, with D possibly being TRBD1 or TRBD2 (5 bases each). DNA of the CDR3: TGTGCCAGCGGCGCAATGGGGGTACGAGGGGAGCAGTACTTC. Its translation is CASGAMGVRGEQYF.